These 14 T cell receptor beta chains share one sample of origin, sequenced in a study of CD8+CD57+ T cells in acquired aplastic anemia. Investigators profiled TCR beta VDJ and CDR3 from genomic DNA template. TCRdb used MiXCR to reprocess the reads, holding one entry per CDR3 protein. The data hold hundreds of thousands of distinct CDR3 sequences, with about a third observed a single time. An expansion of CD8+CD57+ cells by flow cytometry had been shown in patients chosen for sequencing. Sequencing was carried out using sorted CD4+, CD8+, or CD8+CD57+ T cells (not recorded which) from PBMCs. These receptor sequences come from a human donor with aplastic anemia.

About this clonotype: A read error may produce the germline difference seen at one junction end. V is TRBV25-1 and J is TRBJ1-2; no clear D gene. The germline gives CDR1 MGHDK, CDR2 SYGVNS. The CDR3 contains 15 residues. The CDR3 loop reads CAGSTRTPAHYGYTF. The CDR3 DNA is TGTGCCGGCAGTACTCGGACCCCGGCCCACTATGGCTACACCTTC.

This chain joins TRBV6-1 and TRBJ2-1; the D is unclear. V gave up 8 bases and J gave up 8 bases, with 10 bases separating them. Germline CDR1 reads MNHNS; CDR2 reads SASEGT. The CDR3 is made up of 11 amino acids. The CDR3 reads CASRQVDEQFF. The CDR3 DNA sequence: TGTGCCAGCCGTCAAGTCGATGAGCAGTTCTTC.

This clonotype was seen ten or more times. The chain couples TRBV20-1 to TRBJ2-7; D call uncertain. The CDR3 length is 11 residues. Germline V CDR1 and CDR2: DFQATT, SNEGSKA (reference sequence). With 0 bases removed from V and 5 bases from J, the gap between germline ends came to 5 bases. The DNA for the CDR3 is TGCAGTGCTAGAGAGGCCCACGAGCAGTACTTC. Amino acid sequence: CSAREAHEQYF.

This clonotype was seen just once. The CDR3 sequence is CASSLLTGQGNSPLHF. The DNA of the CDR3 is TGCGCCAGCAGCTTGCTGACGGGACAAGGAAATTCACCCCTCCACTTT. This chain joins TRBV5-1 and TRBJ1-6, with D maybe TRBD1 (6 bases). This CDR3 is built from 16 residues. Germline values: CDR1 SGHRS, CDR2 YFSETQ. V was trimmed by 1 base and J by 7 bases, leaving 15 bases between them.

This clonotype appeared many times. The chain is built from TRBV20-1 and TRBJ2-1; 8 nucleotides line up with TRBD2. Germline V lookup: CDR1 DFQATT, CDR2 SNEGSKA (reference sequence). V lost 4 bases and J lost 4; bases outside the gene matches: 6. The CDR3 loop spans 14 amino acids. The CDR3 here is CSATSGRLYNEQFF. CDR3 coding DNA: TGCAGTGCTACCAGCGGGAGACTATACAATGAGCAGTTCTTC.

This clonotype was observed at least ten times. The chain is built from TRBV10-3 and TRBJ1-2; 10 nucleotides agree with TRBD1. The CDR3 contains 15 residues. Germline CDR1 ENHRY, CDR2 SYGVKD. V shed 0 bases, J shed 4 bases, and the junction held 2 bases outside the gene matches. CDR3 in DNA: TGTGCCATCAGTGAGTCCGGGACAGGGGCCTATGGCTACACCTTC. This encodes CAISESGTGAYGYTF.

Ten or more counts support this clonotype. The V and J genes are TRBV19 and TRBJ1-3; TRBD1 is a possible D gene (5 bases). The germline V gene has CDR1 LNHDA and CDR2 SQIVND (reference sequence). Trimming took 6 bases from V and 0 from J, leaving 12 bases between them. The CDR3 spans 15 residues. CDR3 residues: CASSLDINSGNTIYF. The CDR3 DNA sequence: TGTGCCAGTAGCCTGGACATCAACTCTGGAAACACCATATATTTT.

In the case of this clonotype: A much larger clone is a single base away; this may be a read error. CDR3 region: CSAGSSGGDEQYF. DNA of the CDR3: TGCAGTGCTGGTTCCTCGGGCGGCGACGAGCAGTACTTC. The chain combines TRBV20-1 with TRBJ2-7; the D is unclear. In germline, CDR1 is DFQATT, CDR2 SNEGSKA (reference sequence). The CDR3 length is 13 residues. With 5 bases removed from V and 5 bases from J, the gap between germline ends came to 16 bases.

This clonotype was seen many times. The chain employs TRBV19 and TRBJ1-5, with D unclear. CDR1 is LNHDA, CDR2 SQIVND, per germline (reference sequence). The CDR3 consists of 15 residues. Trimming left V 1 base short and J 0 bases short, with 7 bases between. CDR3 protein: CASSIGEVSNQPQHF. The CDR3 DNA follows: TGTGCCAGTAGTATAGGTGAGGTTAGCAATCAGCCCCAGCATTTT.

This clonotype was seen a handful of times. The chain has TRBV19 and TRBJ2-3; the match to TRBD2 covers 11 bases. The CDR3 has 14 amino acids. The germline gives CDR1 LNHDA, CDR2 SQIVND (reference sequence). V lost 4 bases and J lost 5; bases outside the gene matches: 2. CDR3 DNA sequence: TGTGCCAGTAGTACAGGACTAGCGGGAGATACGCAGTATTTT. Its translation: CASSTGLAGDTQYF. Full variable domain (missing parts from reference TRBV19 and TRBJ2-3): DGGITQSPKYLFRKEGQNVTLSCEQNLNHDAMYWYRQDPGQGLRLIYYSQIVNDFQKGDIAEGYSVSREKKESFPLTVTSAQKNPTAFYLCASSTGLAGDTQYFGPGTRLTVL.

This clonotype was observed a handful of times. The genes are TRBV5-8 and TRBJ1-1, with D tentatively TRBD1 (5 bases). Per the germline V gene, CDR1 is SGHTS and CDR2 is YDEGEE. This CDR3 spans 14 amino acids. The germline V and J ends were trimmed by 4 bases and 1 base, with 11 bases remaining between them. This CDR3 is CASSHFGANTEAFF. In nucleotides, the CDR3 is TGTGCCAGCAGCCATTTTGGGGCGAACACTGAAGCTTTCTTT.

This clonotype was counted between two and nine times. DNA of the CDR3: TGTGCCAGCAGCCCCGAGGGGAGTTTACGGGGGCCGCCCTACGAGCAGTACTTC. Its translation: CASSPEGSLRGPPYEQYF. The chain recombines TRBV16 with TRBJ2-7; either TRBD1 or TRBD2 may supply D (6 bases each). The CDR3 is made up of 18 amino acids. The germline CDR1 and CDR2 sequences are KGHSY and FQNENV. Trimming shortened V by 4 bases and J by 2 bases, and 24 bases separated the two germline ends.

This clonotype was seen repeatedly, ten times or more. The V gene is TRBV7-2, the J gene TRBJ1-2; no reliable D call. Germline V gene sequence: CDR1 SGHTA, CDR2 FQGNSA. CDR3 size: 15 residues. The germline V and J ends were trimmed by 5 bases and 4 bases, with 17 bases remaining between them. The chain's CDR3 is CASSPPGGRGYGYTF. The CDR3 bases are TGTGCCAGCAGCCCACCAGGAGGACGGGGCTATGGCTACACCTTC.

At least ten counts were recorded for this clonotype. The CDR3, as DNA: TGTGCCAGCAGTGAAGCACAGGGCTATAATTCACCCCTCCACTTT. Its protein product is CASSEAQGYNSPLHF. This chain connects TRBV2 to TRBJ1-6; D may be TRBD1 (6 bases). V was cut by 0 bases and J by 3 bases, with 6 bases left in between. The CDR3 runs to 15 residues. Germline CDR1 reads SNHLY; CDR2 reads FYNNEI.